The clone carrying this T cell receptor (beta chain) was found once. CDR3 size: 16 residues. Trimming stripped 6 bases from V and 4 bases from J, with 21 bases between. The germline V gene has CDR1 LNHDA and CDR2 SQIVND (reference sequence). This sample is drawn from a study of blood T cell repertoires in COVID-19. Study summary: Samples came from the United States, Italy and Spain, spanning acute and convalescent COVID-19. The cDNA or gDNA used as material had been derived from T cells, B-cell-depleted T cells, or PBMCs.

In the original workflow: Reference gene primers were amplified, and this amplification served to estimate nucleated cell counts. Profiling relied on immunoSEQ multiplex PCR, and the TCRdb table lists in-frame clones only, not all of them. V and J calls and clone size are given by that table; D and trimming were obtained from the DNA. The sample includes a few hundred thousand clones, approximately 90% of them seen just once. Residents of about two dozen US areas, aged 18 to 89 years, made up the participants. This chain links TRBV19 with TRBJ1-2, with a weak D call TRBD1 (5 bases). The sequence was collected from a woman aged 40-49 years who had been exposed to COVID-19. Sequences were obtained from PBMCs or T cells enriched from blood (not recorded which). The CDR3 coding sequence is TGTGCCAGTAGCTGGCAGGGCCCCGCCGTTATCTATGGCTACACCTTC. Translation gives CASSWQGPAVIYGYTF.